This T cell receptor beta chain was captured in a study of blood T cell repertoires in COVID-19. Study summary: Material from acute and convalescent COVID-19 was sourced from the United States, Italy and Spain. The cDNA or gDNA used as material had been derived from T cells, B-cell-depleted T cells, or PBMCs.

Only in-frame clones appear in the TCRdb table, and some are missing; sequencing was by immunoSEQ multiplex PCR. The table includes about 90,000 clones, approximately 91% detected once. J was trimmed by 7 bases and V by 5 bases; bases with no gene match: 9. CDR3 length: 15 residues. Looked up from germline, CDR1 is LNHDA and CDR2 is SQIVND (reference sequence). The chain uses TRBV19 and TRBJ2-5; 11 nucleotides agree with TRBD2. The sequencing sample was made of peripheral blood. This TCR was sampled from a human donor with active COVID-19. The donor label of this sample is uncertain. This CDR3 reads CASSSLAGGPVTQYF. DNA of the CDR3: TGTGCCAGTAGTTCCTTAGCGGGGGGGCCAGTGACCCAGTACTTC.